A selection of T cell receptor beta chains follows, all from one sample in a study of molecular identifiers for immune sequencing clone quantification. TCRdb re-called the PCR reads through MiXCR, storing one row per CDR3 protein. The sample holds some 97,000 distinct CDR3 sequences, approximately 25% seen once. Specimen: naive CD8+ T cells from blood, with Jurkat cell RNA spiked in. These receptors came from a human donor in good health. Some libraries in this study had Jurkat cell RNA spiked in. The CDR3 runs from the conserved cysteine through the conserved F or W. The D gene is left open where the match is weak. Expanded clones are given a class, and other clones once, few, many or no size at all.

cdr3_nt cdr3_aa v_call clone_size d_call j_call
TGTGCCAGCTCACCTGGGACGTACTACGAGCAGTACTTC CASSPGTYYEQYF TRBV18 few - TRBJ2-7
TGTGCCAGTAGTATGATGGCAGGGAACACTGAAGCTTTCTTT CASSMMAGNTEAFF TRBV19 few - TRBJ1-1
TGTGCCAGCAGCTTAGTCGCAGAACCACGCCGGACCTACGAGCAGTACTTC CASSLVAEPRRTYEQYF TRBV7-2 few - TRBJ2-7
TGTGCCAGCAGCCCAACAGGGACAGTACCCTACGAGCAGTACTTC CASSPTGTVPYEQYF TRBV7-9 many TRBD1 TRBJ2-7
TGTGCCAGCAGTTCCTCAGGGAGCTTGGGGGAGACCCAGTACTTC CASSSSGSLGETQYF TRBV12-3/TRBV12-4 many - TRBJ2-5
TGTGCCAGCAGTTGGTTGAGGGCCTACGAGCAGTACTTC CASSWLRAYEQYF TRBV6-2/TRBV6-3 - - TRBJ2-7
TGCGCCAGCAGCTTGGCCCTGAGGTCGCCTTTTTTCGAGCAGTACTTC CASSLALRSPFFEQYF TRBV5-1 - - TRBJ2-7
TGTGCCAGCAGATCGCTTCAGGGGGCCAGCACAGATACGCAGTATTTT CASRSLQGASTDTQYF TRBV6-6 many TRBD1 TRBJ2-3
TGTGCCAGCAGCTACGGAGGGACAGGAGATAACTATGGCTACACCTTC CASSYGGTGDNYGYTF TRBV13 - TRBD1 TRBJ1-2
TGTGCCTCTGGCCGACCGGGACTAGCGGGGTACACAGATACGCAGTATTTT CASGRPGLAGYTDTQYF TRBV6-2/TRBV6-3 many TRBD2 TRBJ2-3
TGTGCCAGCGCCGGGATGAGCACTGAAGCTTTCTTT CASAGMSTEAFF TRBV5-5 - - TRBJ1-1
TGCGCCAGCAGCCAAATACGGGGGGGCCTCGCAGATACGCAGTATTTT CASSQIRGGLADTQYF TRBV4-3 many TRBD2 TRBJ2-3
TGTGCCAGCAGCCTCACTGGCAGGGGGGGGCATCAAGAGACCCAGTACTTC CASSLTGRGGHQETQYF TRBV5-4 many - TRBJ2-5
TGTGCCAGCAGTTCACGACAGACCGGGGAGCTGTTTTTT CASSSRQTGELFF TRBV27 many - TRBJ2-2
TGTGCCAGTAGTATAGCAGGGCCTACCTACGAGCAGTACTTC CASSIAGPTYEQYF TRBV19 - - TRBJ2-7
TGCAGCGTTGAAGGGGGCCTAGCGGGCCCCACAGATACGCAGTATTTT CSVEGGLAGPTDTQYF TRBV29-1 many TRBD2 TRBJ2-3
TGTGCCAGCACCGGGACGGATCCCCAAGAGACCCAGTACTTC CASTGTDPQETQYF TRBV2 many - TRBJ2-5
TGTGCCAGTACCATAGGTCAGGTACCAACCTACAATGAGCAGTTCTTC CASTIGQVPTYNEQFF TRBV19 few - TRBJ2-1
TGTGCCAGCAGTTTTCTCCCGGGTCGGCGGGAGGGGGATACGCAGTATTTT CASSFLPGRREGDTQYF TRBV12-3/TRBV12-4 many TRBD2 TRBJ2-3
TGTGCCAGCAGCCCCGCTTGGGACAGGCTAGGTAATCAGCCCCAGCATTTT CASSPAWDRLGNQPQHF TRBV13 many TRBD1 TRBJ1-5
TGCAGCGTGGTGGGACTAGCGGGGGAGAGCTCCTACGAGCAGTACTTC CSVVGLAGESSYEQYF TRBV29-1 few TRBD2 TRBJ2-7
TGTGCCAGCAACTGGGGGGGAGGCGGGAGATACGAGCAGTTCTTC CASNWGGGGRYEQFF TRBV11-3 - TRBD2 TRBJ2-1
TGTGCCAGCAGCTCCCCACGTGAGGCGGTGAGGCCTGGGGCCAACGTCCTGACTTTC CASSSPREAVRPGANVLTF TRBV7-2 many - TRBJ2-6
TGTGCCAGCAGCCAAGGACAGGGAGTGAACACTGAAGCTTTCTTT CASSQGQGVNTEAFF TRBV7-9 - TRBD1 TRBJ1-1
TGCAGCGTTGATGTTTTGGTTGCAAAGACGAACACTGAAGCTTTCTTT CSVDVLVAKTNTEAFF TRBV29-1 many - TRBJ1-1
TGTGCCTGCAGATGGACTAGTTCGACCGGGGAGCTGTTTTTT CACRWTSSTGELFF TRBV27 - TRBD2 TRBJ2-2
TGTGCCAGCAGCGTAGGTGCCTCTAGCACAGATACGCAGTATTTT CASSVGASSTDTQYF TRBV9 many - TRBJ2-3
TGCGCCAGCAGCGATCAAGGCGGGTATAACTATGGCTACACCTTC CASSDQGGYNYGYTF TRBV5-1 many - TRBJ1-2
TGTGCCAGCAGGGAACAGGGGACCGGGGAGCTGTTTTTT CASREQGTGELFF TRBV6-2/TRBV6-3 many TRBD1 TRBJ2-2
TGTGCCACCAGCAGCCAATACACTGAAGCTTTCTTT CATSSQYTEAFF TRBV15 - - TRBJ1-1
TGCAGTGCCATACTAGCGGGAGGCTACAATGAGCAGTTCTTC CSAILAGGYNEQFF TRBV20-1 - TRBD2 TRBJ2-1
TGTGCCTGGTCTAGGGGACCTGAAGCTTTCTTT CAWSRGPEAFF TRBV30 many - TRBJ1-1
TGTGCCAGCAGCAAAGAAGCTAGCGGGGTGACTAATCCGAACACCGGGGAGCTGTTTTTT CASSKEASGVTNPNTGELFF TRBV21-1 many - TRBJ2-2
TGTGCCAGCAGCATCCGGACAGGGGATAGGGTCACCGGGGAGCTGTTTTTT CASSIRTGDRVTGELFF TRBV11-3 - TRBD1 TRBJ2-2
TGTGCCAGCAGCCCCTCAGGGGAGCAGTTCTTC CASSPSGEQFF TRBV11-2 many - TRBJ2-1
TGTGCCAGCAGCTCTTATGGTGGCGGGGGGCGCGAGCAGTACTTC CASSSYGGGGREQYF TRBV11-2 - TRBD2 TRBJ2-7
TGTGCCAGCACCCGACTAGCGGGTGGCACAGATACGCAGTATTTT CASTRLAGGTDTQYF TRBV6-5 many TRBD2 TRBJ2-3
TGTGCCAGCAGTCCCCGTTATCCTGAGACCCAGTACTTC CASSPRYPETQYF TRBV28 many - TRBJ2-5
TGTGCCAGCAGCGTGGGTAGCGGGGGGACCACAGATACGCAGTATTTT CASSVGSGGTTDTQYF TRBV9 many TRBD2 TRBJ2-3
TGCGCCAGCAGGCGTGAAGTCGCAGATACGCAGTATTTT CASRREVADTQYF TRBV5-1 many - TRBJ2-3
TGTGCCAGCAGTGAGGTGGTGATGATCTACAATGAGCAGTTCTTC CASSEVVMIYNEQFF TRBV6-1 - - TRBJ2-1
TGTGCCAGCAGCTCAGGGGGACCCTACGAGCAGTACTTC CASSSGGPYEQYF TRBV13 few TRBD1 TRBJ2-7
TGTGCCAGCAGACTAGGGACTAAAGAGACCCAGTACTTC CASRLGTKETQYF TRBV7-9 many TRBD2 TRBJ2-5
TGTGCCAGCAGCCAAGACTCAGGGGGACAGGGGGTCTACGAGCAGTACTTC CASSQDSGGQGVYEQYF TRBV3-1 few TRBD1 TRBJ2-7
TGCAGCGTTGTTGACGGCTCCTACAATGAGCAGTTCTTC CSVVDGSYNEQFF TRBV29-1 - - TRBJ2-1
TGTGCCAGCAGCTCCTTACGGACGGGGAACACTGAAGCTTTCTTT CASSSLRTGNTEAFF TRBV7-9 many - TRBJ1-1
TGTGCCAGCAGTTTTAACAGGGGGCCTCCCTACGAGCAGTACTTC CASSFNRGPPYEQYF TRBV28 many TRBD1 TRBJ2-7
TGTGCCAGCAGCTTATCGACAGGGGCGATTGAAAAACTGTTTTTT CASSLSTGAIEKLFF TRBV7-9 few TRBD1 TRBJ1-4
TGTGCCAGTAATCTGGGTATTCAGCCCCAGCATTTT CASNLGIQPQHF TRBV19 many - TRBJ1-5
TGTGCCAGCAGCCGCACGTGGGGAACGGCTAATGAAAAACTGTTTTTT CASSRTWGTANEKLFF TRBV7-6 many - TRBJ1-4
TGTGCCACCGAGGAGGGGCCCGGGGGGAATGAAAAACTGTTTTTT CATEEGPGGNEKLFF TRBV15 many - TRBJ1-4
TGTGCCCGCCGCTTATCCGGGCCCTCCGGCGCTCCGCCGTATTTT CARRLSGPSGAPPYF TRBV7-3 - - TRBJ2-3
TGCAGCGTTGGTGGACAGGGGGCTTACGAGCAGTACTTC CSVGGQGAYEQYF TRBV29-1 many TRBD1 TRBJ2-7
TGTGCCAGCAGTTACTCGCCTAGCGGGAGTATCTACGAGCAGTACTTC CASSYSPSGSIYEQYF TRBV6-2/TRBV6-3 few TRBD2 TRBJ2-7
TGTGCGAGCAGCTTGGTGCAGGTGGTCTACGAGCAGTACTTC CASSLVQVVYEQYF TRBV5-6 - - TRBJ2-7